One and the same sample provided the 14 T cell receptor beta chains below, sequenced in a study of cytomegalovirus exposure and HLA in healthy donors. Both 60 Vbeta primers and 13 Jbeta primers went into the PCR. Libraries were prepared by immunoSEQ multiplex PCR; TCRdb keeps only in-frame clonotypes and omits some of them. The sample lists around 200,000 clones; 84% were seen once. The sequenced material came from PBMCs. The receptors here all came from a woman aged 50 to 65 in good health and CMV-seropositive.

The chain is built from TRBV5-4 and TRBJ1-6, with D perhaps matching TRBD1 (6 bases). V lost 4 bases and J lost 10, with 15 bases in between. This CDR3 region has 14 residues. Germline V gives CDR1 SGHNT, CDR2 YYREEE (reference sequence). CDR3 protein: CASSPGQSDSPLHF. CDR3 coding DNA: TGTGCCAGCAGCCCTGGACAGTCGGACTCACCCCTCCACTTT. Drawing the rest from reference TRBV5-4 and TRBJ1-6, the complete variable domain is ETGVTQSPTHLIKTRGQQVTLRCSSQSGHNTVSWYQQALGQGPQFIFQYYREEENGRGNFPPRFSGLQFPNYSSELNVNALELDDSALYLCASSPGQSDSPLHFGNGTRLTVT.

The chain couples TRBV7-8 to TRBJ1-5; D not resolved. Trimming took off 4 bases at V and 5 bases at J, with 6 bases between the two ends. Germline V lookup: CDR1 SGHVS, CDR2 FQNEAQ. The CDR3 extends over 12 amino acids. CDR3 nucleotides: TGTGCCAGCAGCTCAACACATCAGCCCCAGCATTTT. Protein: CASSSTHQPQHF.

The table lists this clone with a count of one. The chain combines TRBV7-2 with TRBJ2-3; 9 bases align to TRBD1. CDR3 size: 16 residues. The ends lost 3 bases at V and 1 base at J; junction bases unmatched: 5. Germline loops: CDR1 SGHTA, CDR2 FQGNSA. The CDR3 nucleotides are TGTGCCAGCAGCTTTACAGGGGGCGAACGCACAGATACGCAGTATTTT. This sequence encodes CASSFTGGERTDTQYF. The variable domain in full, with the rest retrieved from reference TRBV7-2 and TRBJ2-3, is GAGVSQSPSNKVTEKGKDVELRCDPISGHTALYWYRQSLGQGLEFLIYFQGNSAPDKSGLPSDRFSAERTGGSVSTLTIQRTQQEDSAVYLCASSFTGGERTDTQYFGPGTRLTVL.

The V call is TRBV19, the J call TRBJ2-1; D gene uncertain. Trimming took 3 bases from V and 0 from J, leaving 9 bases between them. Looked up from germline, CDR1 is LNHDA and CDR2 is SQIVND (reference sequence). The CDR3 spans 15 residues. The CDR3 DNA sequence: TGTGCCAGTAGTATGCTGCCAGGCTCCTACAATGAGCAGTTCTTC. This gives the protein CASSMLPGSYNEQFF.

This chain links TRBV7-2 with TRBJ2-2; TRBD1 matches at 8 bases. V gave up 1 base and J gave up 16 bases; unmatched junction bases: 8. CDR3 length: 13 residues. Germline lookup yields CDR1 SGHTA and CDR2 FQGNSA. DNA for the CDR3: TGTGCCAGCAGCTTAGGGGGACAGGACAGGAGGTTTTTT. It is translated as CASSLGGQDRRFF.

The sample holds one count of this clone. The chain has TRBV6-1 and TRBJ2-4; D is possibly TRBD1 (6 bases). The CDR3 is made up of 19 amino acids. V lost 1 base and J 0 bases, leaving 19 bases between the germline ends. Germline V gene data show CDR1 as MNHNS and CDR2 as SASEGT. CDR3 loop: CASSEEFRGQKSAKNIQYF. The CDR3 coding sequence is TGTGCCAGCAGTGAAGAGTTTAGAGGACAGAAGTCAGCCAAAAACATTCAGTACTTC.

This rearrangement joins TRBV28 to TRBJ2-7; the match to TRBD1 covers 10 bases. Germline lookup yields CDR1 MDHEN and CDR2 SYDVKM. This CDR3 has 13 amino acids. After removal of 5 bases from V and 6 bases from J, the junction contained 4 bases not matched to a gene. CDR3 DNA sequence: TGTGCCAGCAGTCCCGGACAGGGGGGCGAGCAGTACTTC. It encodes CASSPGQGGEQYF.

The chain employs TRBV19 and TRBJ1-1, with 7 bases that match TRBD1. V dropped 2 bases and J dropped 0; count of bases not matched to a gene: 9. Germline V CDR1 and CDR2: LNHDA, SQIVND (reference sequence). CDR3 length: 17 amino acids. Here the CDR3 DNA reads TGTGCCAGTAGTATAAGGGCGGGACAGATCATGAACACTGAAGCTTTCTTT. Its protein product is CASSIRAGQIMNTEAFF.

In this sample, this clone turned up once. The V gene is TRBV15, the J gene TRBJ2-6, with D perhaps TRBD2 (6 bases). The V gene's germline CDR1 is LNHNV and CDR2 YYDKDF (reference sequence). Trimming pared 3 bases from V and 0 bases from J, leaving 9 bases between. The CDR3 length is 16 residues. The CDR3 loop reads CATSRGLSSGANVLTF. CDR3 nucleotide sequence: TGTGCCACCAGCAGGGGACTGTCCTCTGGGGCCAACGTCCTGACTTTC.

CDR3 in amino acids: CASSLFPQRGLSPLHF. The CDR3 nucleotides read TGTGCCAGCAGTTTATTTCCCCAGAGGGGGCTTTCACCCCTCCACTTT. The chain carries TRBV27 and TRBJ1-6, with 7 bases identical to TRBD1. The V and J ends lost 1 base and 9 bases, in that order; junction bases with no gene match: 9. Per the germline V gene, CDR1 is MNHEY and CDR2 is SMNVEV (reference sequence). The CDR3 consists of 16 residues.

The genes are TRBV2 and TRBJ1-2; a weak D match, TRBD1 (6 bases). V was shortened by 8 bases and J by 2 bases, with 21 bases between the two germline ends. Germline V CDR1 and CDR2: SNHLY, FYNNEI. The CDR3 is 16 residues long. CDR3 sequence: CASGYQGMGKNYGYTF. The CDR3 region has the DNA TGTGCCAGCGGGTACCAGGGGATGGGTAAGAACTATGGCTACACCTTC.

The CDR3 here is CASSKDRNYGYTF. The CDR3 DNA reads as TGTGCCAGCAGCAAGGACAGGAACTATGGCTACACCTTC. The V gene is TRBV7-8, the J gene TRBJ1-2, with 7 bases lining up with TRBD1. The CDR3 has 13 amino acids. The germline CDR1 and CDR2 sequences are SGHVS and FQNEAQ. J lost 2 bases, V lost 5 bases, and 2 bases had no gene match.

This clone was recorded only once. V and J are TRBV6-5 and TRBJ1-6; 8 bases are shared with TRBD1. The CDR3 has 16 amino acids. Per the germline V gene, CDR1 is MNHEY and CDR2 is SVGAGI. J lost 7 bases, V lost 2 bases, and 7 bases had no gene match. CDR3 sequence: CASSYTGTGTNSPLHF. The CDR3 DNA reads TGTGCCAGCAGTTACACCGGGACAGGAACCAATTCACCCCTCCACTTT.

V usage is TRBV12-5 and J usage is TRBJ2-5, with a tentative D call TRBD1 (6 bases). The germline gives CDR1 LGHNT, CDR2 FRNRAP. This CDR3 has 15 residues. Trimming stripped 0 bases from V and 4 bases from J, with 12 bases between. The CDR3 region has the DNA TGTGCTAGTGGTTTGGTAAAGAAAGGGGGAGAGACCCAGTACTTC. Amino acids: CASGLVKKGGETQYF.